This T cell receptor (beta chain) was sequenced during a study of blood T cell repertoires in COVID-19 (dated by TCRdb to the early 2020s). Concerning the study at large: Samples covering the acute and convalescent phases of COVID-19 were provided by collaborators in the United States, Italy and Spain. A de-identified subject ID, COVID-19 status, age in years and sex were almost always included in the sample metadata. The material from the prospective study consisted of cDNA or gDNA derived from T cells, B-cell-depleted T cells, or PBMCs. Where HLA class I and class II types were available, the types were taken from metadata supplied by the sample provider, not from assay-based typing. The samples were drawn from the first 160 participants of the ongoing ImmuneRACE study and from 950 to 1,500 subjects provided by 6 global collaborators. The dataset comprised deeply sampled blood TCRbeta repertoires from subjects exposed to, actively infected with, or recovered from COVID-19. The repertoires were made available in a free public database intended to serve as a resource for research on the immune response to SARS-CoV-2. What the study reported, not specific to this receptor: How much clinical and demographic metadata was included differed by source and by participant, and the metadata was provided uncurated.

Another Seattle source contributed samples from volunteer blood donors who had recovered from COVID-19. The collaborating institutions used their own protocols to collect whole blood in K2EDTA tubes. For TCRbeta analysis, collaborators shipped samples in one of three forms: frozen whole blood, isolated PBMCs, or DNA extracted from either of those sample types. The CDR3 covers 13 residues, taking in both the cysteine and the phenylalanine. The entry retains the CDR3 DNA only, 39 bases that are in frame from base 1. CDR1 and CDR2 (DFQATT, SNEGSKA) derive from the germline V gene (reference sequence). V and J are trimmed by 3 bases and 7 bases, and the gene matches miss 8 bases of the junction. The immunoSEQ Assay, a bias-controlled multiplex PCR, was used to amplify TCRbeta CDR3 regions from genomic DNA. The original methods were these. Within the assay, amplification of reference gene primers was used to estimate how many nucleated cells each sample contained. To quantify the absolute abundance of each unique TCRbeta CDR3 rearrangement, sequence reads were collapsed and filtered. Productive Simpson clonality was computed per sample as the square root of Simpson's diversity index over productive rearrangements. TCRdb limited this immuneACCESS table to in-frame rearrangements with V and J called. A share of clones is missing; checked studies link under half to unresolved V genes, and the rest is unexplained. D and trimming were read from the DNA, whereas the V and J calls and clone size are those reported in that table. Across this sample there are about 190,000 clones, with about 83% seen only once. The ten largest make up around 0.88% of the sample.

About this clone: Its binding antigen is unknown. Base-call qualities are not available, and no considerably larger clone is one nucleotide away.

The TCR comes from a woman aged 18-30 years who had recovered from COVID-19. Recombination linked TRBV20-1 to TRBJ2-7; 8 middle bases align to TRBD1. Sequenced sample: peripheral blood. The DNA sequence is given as TGCAGTGCTAGTAGCGGCAGGGGGCGGGAGCAGTACTTC. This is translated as CSASSGRGREQYF.